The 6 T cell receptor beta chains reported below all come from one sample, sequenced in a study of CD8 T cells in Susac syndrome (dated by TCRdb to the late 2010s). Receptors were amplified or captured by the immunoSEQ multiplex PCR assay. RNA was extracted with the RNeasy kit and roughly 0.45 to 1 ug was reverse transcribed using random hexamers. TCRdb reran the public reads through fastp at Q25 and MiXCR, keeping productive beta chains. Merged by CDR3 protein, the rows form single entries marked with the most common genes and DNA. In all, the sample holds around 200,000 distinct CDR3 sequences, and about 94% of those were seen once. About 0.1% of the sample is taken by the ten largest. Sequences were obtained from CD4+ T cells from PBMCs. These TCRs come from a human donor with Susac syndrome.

CDR3 sequence reads: CASSWAFGGELFF. The CDR3 DNA follows: TGTGCCAGCAGTTGGGCGTTCGGCGGGGAGCTGTTTTTT. The chain recombines TRBV12-3 or TRBV12-4 with TRBJ2-2, with D unresolved. The V and J ends lost 4 bases and 7 bases respectively, with 10 bases between them. The CDR3 contains 13 residues.

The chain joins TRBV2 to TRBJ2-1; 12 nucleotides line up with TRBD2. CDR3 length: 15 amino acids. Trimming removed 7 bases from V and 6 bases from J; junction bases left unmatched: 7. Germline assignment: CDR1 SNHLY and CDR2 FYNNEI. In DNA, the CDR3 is TGTGCCAGCACCCAACTAGCGGGGGGCCCCAATGAGCAGTTCTTC. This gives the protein CASTQLAGGPNEQFF.

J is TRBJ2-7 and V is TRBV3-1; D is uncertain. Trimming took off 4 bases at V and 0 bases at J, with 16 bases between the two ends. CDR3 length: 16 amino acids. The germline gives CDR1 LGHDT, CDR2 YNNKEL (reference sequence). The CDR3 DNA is TGTGCCAGCAGCCCCTTCGGCGGCGGATACTCCTACGAGCAGTACTTC. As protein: CASSPFGGGYSYEQYF.

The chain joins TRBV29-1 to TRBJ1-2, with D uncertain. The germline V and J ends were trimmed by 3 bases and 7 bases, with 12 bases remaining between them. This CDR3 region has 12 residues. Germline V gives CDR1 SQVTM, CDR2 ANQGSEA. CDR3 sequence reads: CSVDGSYAGYTF. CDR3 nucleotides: TGCAGCGTTGACGGCTCGTACGCTGGCTACACCTTC.

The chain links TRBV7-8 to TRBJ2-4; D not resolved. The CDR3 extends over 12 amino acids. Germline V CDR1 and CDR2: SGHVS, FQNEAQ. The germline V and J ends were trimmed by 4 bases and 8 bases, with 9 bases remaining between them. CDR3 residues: CASSSGGDIQYF. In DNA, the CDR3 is TGTGCCAGCAGCTCGGGTGGCGACATTCAGTACTTC.

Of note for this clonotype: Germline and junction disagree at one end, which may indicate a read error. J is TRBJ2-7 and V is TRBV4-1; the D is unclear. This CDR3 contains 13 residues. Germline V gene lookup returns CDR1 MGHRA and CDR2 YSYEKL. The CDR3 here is CASSRFMSSEQYF. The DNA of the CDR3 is TGCGCCAGCAGCCGCTTTATGTCCTCCGAGCAGTACTTC.